What follows describes a single T cell receptor (beta chain). What antigen it recognizes has not been identified. Nothing much larger sits one base from this clone, and base qualities are not available. Trimming removed 4 bases from V and 0 bases from J, leaving 8 bases between the germline ends. Including cysteine and phenylalanine, the CDR3 has 13 amino acids. CDR3 DNA is the only sequence kept; it has 39 bases, read in frame from the first base. The CDR1 and CDR2 encoded by the germline V gene are SGHRS and YFSETQ. This record comes from a study of early T cells in non-severe SARS-CoV-2 infection (dated by TCRdb to the early 2020s). For the wider study: Because TCR sequencing was done on bulk RNA from unsorted whole blood, the alpha and beta chains could not be paired. The full study reports these points: VDJdb matching was skewed toward anti-spike CD8 responses, so virus-specific expansions were likely underestimated and private and CD4 specificities were missed.

This was a case-control study nested in a cohort of healthcare workers in London, UK, who had nasopharyngeal swab PCR tests and blood samples taken every week. Healthcare workers were recruited during the week of the UK lockdown, between 23 and 31 March 2020, and followed weekly for up to about 15 weeks. Library method: 5' RACE. Sequencer: NextSeq 500. To correct for sequencing error and PCR bias, the TCR library protocol tagged individual cDNA molecules with unique molecular identifiers. Sequencing covered both TCR alpha and beta chains, and within each sample the abundances of alpha and beta sequences were tightly co-correlated. The source study handled its data this way. Decombinator V4 was used to annotate the V gene, J gene and CDR3 of the TCR sequences. Expanded TCRs were defined as changing significantly between any two time points under a Poisson model with p below 0.0001. Abundances of TCRs were expressed as counts per million after normalisation to the total number of TCRs sequenced in each sample. MAIT TCRs were defined by TRAV1-2 paired with TRAJ12, TRAJ20 or TRAJ33, and iNKT TCRs by TRAV10 paired with TRAJ18. VDJdb, accessed 1 November 2021, was searched for CMV, EBV and SARS-CoV-2 annotated TCRs, with TCRs annotated for multiple antigens excluded. TCRdb passed the public sequencing reads through fastp at Q25 and MiXCR, retaining productive beta sequences. Rows are combined by CDR3 protein, so each entry shows the most common genes and DNA. TCRdb's processing, not the authors', yielded these V and J calls. The sample table records tens of thousands of distinct CDR3 sequences; about 12% of these occur just once. Approximately 3.9% of the sample belongs to the ten largest clones.

The sample was whole blood. The chain employs TRBV5-1 and TRBJ2-7; the D gene lacks a confident call. The receptor comes from an adult who was a healthcare worker with PCR-confirmed SARS-CoV-2 infection or an uninfected control (not recorded which). The CDR3 region reads CASSPDLSYEQYF. The sequenced DNA is TGCGCCAGCAGCCCGGACCTCTCCTACGAGCAGTACTTC.